These 5 T cell receptor beta chains were all obtained from the same sample, sequenced in a study of blood T cells in healthy people across ages (dated by TCRdb to the mid-2010s). Libraries were made using 5' RACE. Reads for this sample came from an Illumina HiSeq 2500. A second PCR of roughly 7 to 12 cycles was performed with a sample-barcoded 5' primer and a J-beta primer mix. The public reads were reprocessed in TCRdb via fastp at Q25 and MiXCR, keeping in-frame beta chains. Rows are unified per CDR3 protein, each entry keeping the most common DNA and genes. For this sample there are around 800,000 distinct CDR3 sequences; around 25% appear just once. Around 2.9% of the sample belongs to the ten largest clones. This sample was shared with a second study, whose subject was T cells of mothers and their children.

The sequenced material came from blood. The receptors were sampled from a boy aged 5-17 years in good health.

This chain joins TRBV27 and TRBJ2-3; tentatively, D is TRBD1 (6 bases). Germline V gives CDR1 MNHEY, CDR2 SMNVEV (reference sequence). Trimming stripped 7 bases from V and 4 bases from J, with 18 bases between. The CDR3 covers 15 residues. The CDR3 DNA is TGTGCCAGCACCTACGCAGGGGTGGGCGCAGATACGCAGTATTTT. Protein: CASTYAGVGADTQYF.

The sample holds many counts of this clonotype. This rearrangement joins TRBV12-3 or TRBV12-4 to TRBJ2-1; the D gene could be TRBD1 or TRBD2 (6 bases each). V dropped 4 bases and J dropped 0 bases, with 7 bases sitting between them. This CDR3 region has 14 residues. The DNA for the CDR3 is TGTGCCAGCAGTTCGGGGGCCTCCTACAATGAGCAGTTCTTC. Protein: CASSSGASYNEQFF.

This clonotype was observed a handful of times. The V gene is TRBV5-6, the J gene TRBJ2-5; possible D gene TRBD2, 6 bases. Gene TRBJ2-1 matches the end of the DNA better, so the J call may be wrong. There are 14 residues in the CDR3. CDR1 is SGHDT and CDR2 is YYEEEE in the germline V gene. CDR3 DNA: TGTGCCAGCAGCCAGACCGGGACTCCAAATGAGCAGTTCTTC. Translated: CASSQTGTPNEQFF.

The chain links TRBV27 to TRBJ2-2; possible D gene TRBD2, 6 bases. V gave up 9 bases and J gave up 4 bases, with 15 bases separating them. This CDR3 has 14 residues. Germline CDR1 and CDR2: MNHEY and SMNVEV (reference sequence). This chain's CDR3 is CASREWSSTGELFF. The CDR3 DNA reads as TGTGCCAGTCGGGAGTGGAGTTCCACCGGGGAGCTGTTTTTT.

The chain links TRBV18 to TRBJ1-2; tentative D call: TRBD1 (5 bases). The CDR3 contains 12 residues. V was clipped by 3 bases and J by 8 bases, with 10 bases between them. CDR1 and CDR2 (germline): KGHSH, LQKENI. For the CDR3, the DNA is TGTGCCAGCTCACCGGGGACCCAGGGCTACACCTTC. Its protein product is CASSPGTQGYTF. Full variable domain (outside the CDR3, taken from reference TRBV18 and TRBJ1-2): NAGVMQNPRHLVRRRGQEARLRCSPMKGHSHVYWYRQLPEEGLKFMVYLQKENIIDESGMPKERFSAEFPKEGPSILRIQQVVRGDSAAYFCASSPGTQGYTFGSGTRLTVV.